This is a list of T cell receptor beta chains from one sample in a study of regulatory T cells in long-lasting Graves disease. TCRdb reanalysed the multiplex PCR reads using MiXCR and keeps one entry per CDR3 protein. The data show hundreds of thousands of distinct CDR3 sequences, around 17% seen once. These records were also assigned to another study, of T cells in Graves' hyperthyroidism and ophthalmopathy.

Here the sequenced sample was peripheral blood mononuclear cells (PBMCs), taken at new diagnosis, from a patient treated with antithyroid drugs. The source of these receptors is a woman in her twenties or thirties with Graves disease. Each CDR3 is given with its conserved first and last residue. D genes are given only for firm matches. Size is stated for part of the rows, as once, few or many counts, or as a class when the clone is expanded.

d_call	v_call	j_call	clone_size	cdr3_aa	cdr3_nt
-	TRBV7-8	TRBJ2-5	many	CASSLGPETQYF	TGTGCCAGCAGCTTAGGTCCCGAGACCCAGTACTTC
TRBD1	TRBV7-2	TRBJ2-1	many	CASSLKGQGARGNEQFF	TGTGCCAGCAGCTTAAAGGGACAGGGGGCCCGAGGGAATGAGCAGTTCTTC
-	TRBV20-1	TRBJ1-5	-	CSASLGSSNQPQHF	TGCAGTGCTAGCTTGGGCAGTTCAAATCAGCCCCAGCATTTT
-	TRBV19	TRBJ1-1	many	CASSPRANTEAFF	TGTGCCAGCAGTCCCAGAGCGAACACTGAAGCTTTCTTT
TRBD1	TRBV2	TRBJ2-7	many	CASGTATYEQYF	TGTGCCAGCGGGACAGCCACCTACGAGCAGTACTTC
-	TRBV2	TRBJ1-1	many	CASRYDRNTEAFF	TGTGCCAGCAGGTACGACAGGAACACTGAAGCTTTCTTT
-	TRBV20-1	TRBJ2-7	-	CSAHQYDYEQYF	TGCAGTGCCCATCAGTACGACTACGAGCAGTACTTC
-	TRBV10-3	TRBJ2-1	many	CAISQGGAYNEQFF	TGTGCCATCAGTCAGGGGGGGGCCTACAATGAGCAGTTCTTC
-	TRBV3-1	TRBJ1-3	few	CASSQATGRWHPAGNTIYF	TGTGCCAGCAGCCAAGCGACAGGACGGTGGCATCCGGCTGGAAACACCATATATTTT
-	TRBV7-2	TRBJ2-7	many	CASSPGTPAYEQYF	TGTGCCAGCAGCCCCGGGACCCCAGCCTACGAGCAGTACTTC
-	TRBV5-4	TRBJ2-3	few	CASSPRGGSRADTQYF	TGTGCCAGCAGCCCGCGGGGTGGGAGTAGGGCAGATACGCAGTATTTT
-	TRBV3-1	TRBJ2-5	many	CASSQGRETQYF	TGTGCCAGCAGCCAAGGTCGGGAGACCCAGTACTTC
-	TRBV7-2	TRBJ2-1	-	CASSLAGALTANEQFF	TGTGCCAGCAGCTTAGCCGGGGCACTCACGGCCAATGAGCAGTTCTTC
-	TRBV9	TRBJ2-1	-	CASSGGGGLPSNEQFF	TGTGCCAGCAGTGGGGGGGGCGGCCTACCCTCCAATGAGCAGTTCTTC
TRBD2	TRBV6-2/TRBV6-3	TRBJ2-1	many	CASSAPFRLAANNEQFF	TGTGCCAGCAGTGCCCCGTTCAGACTAGCGGCCAACAATGAGCAGTTCTTC
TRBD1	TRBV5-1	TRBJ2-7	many	CASSSLGQGYEQYF	TGCGCCAGCAGCTCTCTTGGACAGGGGTACGAGCAGTACTTC
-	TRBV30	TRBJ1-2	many	CAWRRSGEMYGYTF	TGTGCCTGGAGGCGCTCGGGCGAGATGTATGGCTACACCTTC
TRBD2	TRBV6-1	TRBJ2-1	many	CASSPLAEAYNEQFF	TGTGCCAGCAGCCCACTAGCGGAAGCCTACAATGAGCAGTTCTTC
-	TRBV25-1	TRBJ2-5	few	CASSEDQGWETQYF	TGTGCCAGCAGTGAAGATCAGGGTTGGGAGACCCAGTACTTC
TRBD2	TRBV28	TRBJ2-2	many	CASTYGLSSSGRGTGELFF	TGTGCCAGCACGTACGGCCTGAGTTCTAGCGGGAGGGGCACCGGGGAGCTGTTTTTT
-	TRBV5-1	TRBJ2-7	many	CASSIDSYEQYF	TGCGCCAGCAGCATCGACTCCTACGAGCAGTACTTC
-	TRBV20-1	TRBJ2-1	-	CSARGPRYNEQFF	TGCAGTGCCCGGGGACCTAGATACAATGAGCAGTTCTTC
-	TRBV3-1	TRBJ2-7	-	CASSQVPSEQYF	TGTGCCAGCAGCCAAGTTCCCTCCGAGCAGTACTTC
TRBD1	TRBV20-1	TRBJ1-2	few	CSARSQGQVYGYTF	TGCAGTGCTAGATCCCAGGGACAGGTATATGGCTACACCTTC
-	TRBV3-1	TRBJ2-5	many	CASSQSQGRETQYF	TGTGCCAGCAGCCAATCTCAGGGGAGGGAGACCCAGTACTTC
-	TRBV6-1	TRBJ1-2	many	CASSEFPGYGYTF	TGTGCCAGCAGTGAATTTCCCGGGTATGGCTACACCTTC
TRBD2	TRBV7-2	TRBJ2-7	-	CASSRVGRESYEQYF	TGTGCCAGCAGCCGGGTGGGGCGGGAGTCCTACGAGCAGTACTTC
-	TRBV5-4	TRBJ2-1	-	CASSLDVASSYNEQFF	TGTGCCAGCAGCTTGGATGTGGCTAGCTCCTACAATGAGCAGTTCTTC
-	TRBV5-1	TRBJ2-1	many	CASSTPSLANVVEQFF	TGCGCCAGCAGCACGCCGTCACTGGCTAATGTAGTAGAGCAGTTCTTC
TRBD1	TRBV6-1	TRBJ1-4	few	CASETGPKKLFF	TGTGCCAGTGAGACAGGGCCAAAAAAACTGTTTTTT
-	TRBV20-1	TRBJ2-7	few	CSAIDSYEQYF	TGCAGTGCTATTGACAGTTACGAGCAGTACTTC